These 18 T cell receptor beta chains were sequenced from one sample in a study of identical twins. MiXCR was run by TCRdb on the 5' RACE reads, yielding one entry per CDR3 protein. Seen here are hundreds of thousands of distinct CDR3 sequences, around 8.6% observed once, and the top ten hold 0.8% to 1%. The sample was also reused in another study, on yellow fever vaccine responses in identical twins.

The sample taken for sequencing was PBMCs. The receptors derive from a woman in her late teens or twenties in good health.

This clonotype has just a few counts. The V call is TRBV12-3 or TRBV12-4, the J call TRBJ2-7, with D possibly matching TRBD2 (6 bases). V lost 5 bases and J lost 5, with 19 bases in between. This CDR3 region has 15 residues. The DNA for the CDR3 is TGTGCCAGCAGTCCCCCGCGGGGCGGCGTGAACGAGCAGTACTTC. Its translation: CASSPPRGGVNEQYF.

This sequence joins TRBV5-1 and TRBJ2-7; 11 bases line up with TRBD2. In germline, CDR1 is SGHRS, CDR2 YFSETQ. The CDR3 consists of 15 residues. Trimming took 2 bases from V and 5 from J; bases not matched to a gene: 6. The CDR3 reads CASSLETSGTDEQYF. The CDR3 DNA reads TGCGCCAGCAGCTTAGAGACTAGCGGGACCGACGAGCAGTACTTC.

This clonotype has only a few counts. The genes are TRBV7-2 and TRBJ2-5, with a weak D call TRBD2 (5 bases). Trimming left V 4 bases short and J 5 bases short, with 14 bases between. This CDR3 comprises 14 residues. CDR1 and CDR2 (germline): SGHTA, FQGNSA. The DNA for the CDR3 is TGTGCCAGCAGCTCCGACTACGGGGAGGAGACCCAGTACTTC. It specifies CASSSDYGEETQYF.

Concerning this clonotype itself: One base away lies a much larger clone, so this may be a sequencing read error. The rearrangement links TRBV5-5 to TRBJ2-1; a weak D match, TRBD1 (6 bases). This CDR3 comprises 14 residues. Germline V gene lookup returns CDR1 SGHKS and CDR2 YYEKEE (reference sequence). CDR3 DNA sequence: TGTGCCAGCAGCTTGGGACAGGTTATCGATGAGAAGTTCTTC. This encodes CASSLGQVIDEKFF.

The chain couples TRBV29-1 to TRBJ2-2; D possibly corresponds to TRBD2 (5 bases). This CDR3 has 12 residues. V was clipped by 7 bases and J by 7 bases, with 13 bases between them. Germline lookup yields CDR1 SQVTM and CDR2 ANQGSEA. The CDR3 nucleotides are TGCAGCGCCCCGGAGAGCGGCGGGGAGCTGTTTTTT. This codes for CSAPESGGELFF.

This clonotype was seen at least ten times. The chain carries TRBV7-8 and TRBJ2-1, with 8 bases aligning to TRBD1. With 5 bases clipped from V and 6 bases from J, the junction kept 12 bases outside the gene matches. The germline CDR1 and CDR2 sequences are SGHVS and FQNEAQ. CDR3 length: 16 residues. CDR3 in amino acids: CASSPGQGDWGNEQFF. The DNA of the CDR3 is TGTGCCAGCAGCCCCGGACAGGGCGATTGGGGCAATGAGCAGTTCTTC.

Many counts were recorded for this clonotype. This chain connects TRBV12-3 or TRBV12-4 to TRBJ2-1, with 10 bases identical to TRBD2. The CDR3 spans 17 residues. V dropped 5 bases and J dropped 6; count of bases not matched to a gene: 13. The chain's CDR3 is CASSGTSTSGEGNEQFF. The CDR3 DNA sequence: TGTGCCAGCAGTGGAACGTCAACTAGCGGGGAAGGCAATGAGCAGTTCTTC.

The rearrangement links TRBV10-2 to TRBJ2-7; D remains ambiguous. The V and J ends lost 0 bases and 7 bases respectively, with 7 bases between them. CDR1 is WSHSY and CDR2 is SAAADI in the germline V gene. The CDR3 sequence is 12 residues long. The DNA of the CDR3 is TGCGCCAGCAGTGAGTCGTTCCGGGAGCAGTACTTC. Protein: CASSESFREQYF.

This clonotype was recorded many times. The genes are TRBV4-3 and TRBJ1-6; possibly TRBD1 for D (5 bases). CDR3 length: 14 residues. The V end lost 1 base, the J end lost 9 bases, and 10 bases lay between the germline ends. Germline CDR1 and CDR2: LGHNA and YSLEER. The CDR3 is CASSQASGGSPLHF. CDR3 bases: TGCGCCAGCAGCCAAGCTAGTGGGGGTTCACCCCTCCACTTT.

In this sample, this clonotype turned up a few times. V gene TRBV4-3 combines with J gene TRBJ2-7; no clear D gene. The germline V and J ends were trimmed by 1 base and 2 bases, with 12 bases remaining between them. The germline V gene has CDR1 LGHNA and CDR2 YSLEER. The CDR3 spans 15 residues. The DNA for the CDR3 is TGCGCCAGCAGCCAAGTGTTCGGCAGTCCCTACGAGCAGTACTTC. This encodes CASSQVFGSPYEQYF.

This clonotype has a handful of counts. The CDR3 coding sequence is TGTGCCAGCAGCCATCGGGAGGGACGGAGAAAAGAGACCCAGTACTTC. Protein sequence: CASSHREGRRKETQYF. V gene TRBV3-1 combines with J gene TRBJ2-5; 8 bases agree with TRBD2. Germline V lookup: CDR1 LGHDT, CDR2 YNNKEL (reference sequence). This CDR3 contains 16 residues. Unmatched junction bases numbered 9, after V lost 3 bases and J lost 3 bases.

This clonotype has a count of ten or more. The CDR3 bases are TGTGCCAGCAGTTTATCGGCGGGGGCAATCGGGGAGCTGTTTTTT. Translating it yields CASSLSAGAIGELFF. The chain has TRBV27 and TRBJ2-2, with a tentative D call TRBD2 (7 bases). The ends were cut back, 0 bases at V and 7 bases at J, with 12 bases in the middle. CDR1 and CDR2 (germline): MNHEY, SMNVEV (reference sequence). CDR3 length: 15 amino acids.

The V gene is TRBV27, the J gene TRBJ1-4, with 9 bases that match TRBD1. This CDR3 contains 15 residues. V was pared by 6 bases and J by 9 bases, with 11 bases of the junction left unmatched. Per germline, CDR1 MNHEY and CDR2 SMNVEV (reference sequence). The CDR3 sequence is CASSYFGDRAKKLFF. The CDR3 DNA follows: TGTGCCAGCAGCTACTTTGGGGACAGGGCGAAAAAACTGTTTTTT.

V is TRBV11-1 and J is TRBJ2-1; 9 bases agree with TRBD2. Germline assignment: CDR1 SGHAT and CDR2 FQDESV (reference sequence). CDR3 length equals 17 residues. Trimming removed 3 bases from V and 9 bases from J; junction bases left unmatched: 15. The CDR3 DNA sequence: TGTGCCAGCAGCTTGATAGGGAGCGGCGGGAGGGGGAGTGAGCAGTTCTTC. This encodes CASSLIGSGGRGSEQFF. The variable domain in full, completed from reference TRBV11-1 and TRBJ2-1, reads EAEVAQSPRYKITEKSQAVAFWCDPISGHATLYWYRQILGQGPELLVQFQDESVVDDSQLPKDRFSAERLKGVDSTLKIQPAELGDSAMYLCASSLIGSGGRGSEQFFGPGTRLTVL.

In this sample, this clonotype turned up a few times. CDR3 nucleotides: TGTGCCAGCAGCCCTAAACACCAGAACACTGAAGCTTTCTTT. As protein: CASSPKHQNTEAFF. The chain couples TRBV7-2 to TRBJ1-1; D remains unclear. Germline V gene lookup returns CDR1 SGHTA and CDR2 FQGNSA. The CDR3 runs 14 residues. Between the trimmed V and J ends, which lost 5 bases and 1 base, there was a span of 11 bases.

In this sample, this clonotype turned up a few times. This chain connects TRBV20-1 to TRBJ2-1; 10 bases are shared with TRBD2. V shed 0 bases, J shed 4 bases, and the junction held 3 bases outside the gene matches. Germline V CDR1 and CDR2: DFQATT, SNEGSKA (reference sequence). CDR3 size: 15 residues. The CDR3 sequence is CSARDLAGAYNEQFF. In nucleotides, the CDR3 is TGCAGTGCTAGAGATCTAGCGGGAGCTTACAATGAGCAGTTCTTC.

The rearrangement joins TRBV9 to TRBJ2-2, with D perhaps matching TRBD2 (6 bases). Per the germline V gene, CDR1 is SGDLS and CDR2 is YYNGEE. Between the trimmed V and J ends, which lost 4 bases and 2 bases, there was a span of 15 bases. CDR3 length: 16 amino acids. The CDR3 bases are TGTGCCAGCAGCCCCTCGTCGGGGGTTAACACCGGGGAGCTGTTTTTT. This gives the protein CASSPSSGVNTGELFF.

This clonotype has just a few counts. The rearrangement uses TRBV27 and TRBJ2-3; the D is unclear. Per germline, CDR1 MNHEY and CDR2 SMNVEV (reference sequence). Trimming removed 4 bases at V and 1 base at J, with 9 bases between. The CDR3 is 14 amino acids. This CDR3 reads CASSSRRGTDTQYF. CDR3 in DNA: TGTGCCAGCAGTTCAAGACGGGGCACAGATACGCAGTATTTT.